This T cell receptor beta chain was sequenced in a study of regulatory T cells in long-lasting Graves disease. Study at large: Graves' patients (newly diagnosed) had been on antithyroid drugs under 3 months.

This clonotype was counted only a few times. The target antigen is unknown. Relying on iRepertoire HTBI primers and Arm-PCR of CDR3 regions, the team built TCR beta libraries. TCRdb recomputed calls from the multiplex PCR reads with MiXCR, one row per CDR3 protein. This sample yields roughly 560,000 distinct CDR3 sequences, of which around 11% are seen a single time; approximately 9.6% belongs to the top ten. The CDR3 has 17 amino acids. V lost 7 bases and J 7 bases, leaving 26 bases between the germline ends. Per the germline V gene, CDR1 is SNHLY and CDR2 is FYNNEI. Time point defined: newly diagnosed GD, antithyroid drugs for less than 3 months. Researchers made the TCR library from RNA that was extracted from PBMCs. Broader study findings: Public clonotype sharing was higher in persistent than newly diagnosed patients.

The sample was also reused in another study, on T cells in Graves' hyperthyroidism and ophthalmopathy. Per that paper: Uncontrolled infection, other autoimmune disease, pregnancy or lactation barred patients from enrollment. Using the HTBI primer set, a first-round RT-PCR was run on the TCR CDR3.

Sequenced material: peripheral blood mononuclear cells (PBMCs), taken at new diagnosis, from a patient treated with antithyroid drugs. The J gene is TRBJ2-1, the V gene TRBV2; tentatively, D is TRBD1 or TRBD2 (5 bases each). The origin of this receptor is a woman in her 30s with Graves disease. The CDR3 sequence is CASTPLGDVSKRNEQFF. CDR3 DNA: TGTGCCAGCACCCCCTTAGGGGACGTCTCCAAGAGGAATGAGCAGTTCTTC.